A single count supports the clone carrying this TCR beta chain. The data belong to a study of memory CD4+ T cells and cytomegalovirus serostatus. V shed 8 bases and J shed 8 bases, with 22 bases lying between them. Germline V gene lookup returns CDR1 MDHEN and CDR2 SYDVKM. The CDR3 has 15 residues. Single viable CD3+CD4+CD8-CD45RO+ cells were sorted as the memory CD4+ T cells. The assay was immunoSEQ multiplex PCR, and TCRdb's table has in-frame clones only and misses some. The sample carries tens of thousands of clones, over 65% recorded once. The sample taken for sequencing was memory CD4+ T cells from blood. This TCR came from an adult in good health and CMV-seropositive. The rearrangement joins TRBV28 to TRBJ1-5; possibly TRBD1 for D (5 bases). CDR3 nucleotides: TGTGCCAGCTCGGCAGGGAGCGCGATTAGAGAGCCCCAGCATTTT. This encodes CASSAGSAIREPQHF.